This T cell receptor beta chain stems from a study of vaccination effects on CD4 cells after COVID-19 (dated by TCRdb to about 2022). Turning to the overall study: Post-vaccine samples across the study were collected a median of 72 days after the second dose, with a range of 14 to 241. In both COVID-19 convalescent patients and infection-naive vaccine recipients, the study compared SARS-CoV-2 spike-specific CD4+ TCR repertoires from before mRNA vaccination with those from after it. Altogether, 10 COVID-19 convalescent patients and several SARS-CoV-2-naive healthy vaccine recipients made up the full study. In the study, cultures from other donors were sequenced using the Oncomine TCR Beta short-read assay on an Illumina iSeq 100.

To identify antigen-specific CD4+ T cell clonotypes by their expansion, the ViraFEST assay first stimulated PBMC with viral peptide pools and then applied TCR sequencing. After less than 13 days of culture, CD4+ T cells were isolated with the EasySep CD4+ T cell isolation kit. Each participant got two doses of an mRNA SARS-CoV-2 vaccine, either BNT162b2 or mRNA-1273. The absence of prior SARS-CoV-2 infection in healthy vaccine recipients was confirmed by negative nucleocapsid antibodies before and after vaccination. Each well held two million PBMC cultured in IMDM containing around 5.1% human AB serum, about 10 IU/ml IL-2 and gentamicin, along with roughly 10 ug/ml peptides. Half of the culture medium was replaced with fresh IL-2-containing medium on days 3 and 7. Unless noted otherwise, every peptide stimulation condition was cultured in triplicate wells. PBMC were separated from whole blood using Ficoll-Paque Plus gradient centrifugation and were then either cryopreserved at -140C or used fresh. The overlapping peptide pools covered the spike proteins of SARS-CoV-2 as well as those of the common cold coronaviruses HCoV-NL63, HCoV-OC43 and HCoV-229E. Genomic DNA was extracted from cultured CD4+ T cells with the QIAamp micro DNA kit.

Library method: the immunoSEQ multiplex PCR assay. TCR beta CDR3 sequencing was performed on DNA from the cultured, isolated CD4+ T cells. The paper's data handling went like this. Non-productive TCR sequences were removed and reads were trimmed to the CDR3 region, keeping CDR3s of at least 7 amino acids. Antigen-specific clonotypes were identified with the MANAFEST web app by comparing expansion in peptide wells against reference cultures. To count as positive, a clone had to show expansion at FDR<0.05 compared with the reference and with all other wells, an odds ratio above 5, and a frequency above 0.1% in two replicate wells. A clonotype was defined as cross-reactive if the clonotype was significantly expanded both in SARS-CoV-2 spike wells and in at least one common cold coronavirus spike condition. CDR3 similarity was assessed by Levenshtein distance using the stringdist R package, and unrooted trees were constructed with ape in R 3.6.1. Held by TCRdb, this immuneACCESS table contains in-frame sequences only and omits some clones. Under half of the omission traces to an unresolved V gene where checked; the cause of the rest is unknown. For V, J and clone size, that table is used; D and trimming come from the DNA. For this sample the table gives 13,000 to 15,000 clones, of which over 60% were detected only once. The ten top clones hold roughly 9.9% of the sample.

What the work shows at the level of the full study, not this receptor alone: Only a small number of convalescent patients were included, and no early post-infection timepoints were available, which limited the study. In healthy vaccine recipients, vaccine-induced clones were almost all SARS-CoV-2 mono-reactive, with only 1 of 255 being cross-reactive with common cold coronaviruses. Clones induced by infection and clones induced by vaccination both contracted markedly at late timepoints after vaccination, which fits with T cell responses waning over time.

This clone has only one observation. What antigen it recognizes has not been identified. Base qualities are not provided; no much larger clone lies one nucleotide away. The CDR3 sequence holds 14 residues, the cysteine and phenylalanine included. Only the CDR3 part of the read is kept: 42 bases, read in frame from the first base. CDR1 MNHEY and CDR2 SVGAGI were looked up in the germline V gene. The junction carries 12 bases between V and J, which are trimmed by 7 bases and 2 bases respectively. The chain is encoded by TRBV6-5 joined to TRBJ1-3, and perhaps TRBD1 as D gene, on 5 matching bases. This clonotype was sampled from a human donor who received a COVID-19 vaccine. The source material was CD4+ T cells from PBMCs cultured with SARS-CoV-2 spike peptides, sampled after COVID-19 vaccination. The cell subset or site label, read with the paper, signifies: SARS-CoV-2 spike overlapping peptide pool stimulation. The bases read TGTGCCAGCACCGACAGATCCCCTGGAAACACCATATATTTT. Its translation is CASTDRSPGNTIYF.